Listed below are T cell receptor beta chains from one sample, sequenced in a study of patients and donors after allogeneic stem cell transplantation. TCRdb re-called the RT-PCR reads with MiXCR, one entry per CDR3 protein. Of some 880,000 distinct CDR3 sequences in the sample, around 17% are singletons; the top ten hold around 6%. The sequenced material came from blood, either unsorted or a sorted T cell fraction (not recorded which). Every receptor here comes from a human donor who was either an allogeneic HSCT recipient or a stem cell or donor lymphocyte infusion donor (not recorded which). It is not recorded whose cells these are; they may come from a transplant donor. Both conserved end residues are part of each CDR3. The D gene is left open where the match is weak. Rows give clone size only sometimes, using once, few, many, or a class for an expanded clone.

clone_size: many
v_call: TRBV9
j_call: TRBJ1-1
d_call: .
cdr3_aa: CASSPPGENTEAFF
cdr3_nt: TGTGCCAGCAGCCCTCCGGGGGAAAACACTGAAGCTTTCTTT

clone_size: many
v_call: TRBV12-3/TRBV12-4
j_call: TRBJ2-2
d_call: .
cdr3_aa: CASSLRGNTGELFF
cdr3_nt: TGTGCCAGCAGTTTGAGAGGGAACACCGGGGAGCTGTTTTTT

clone_size: many
v_call: TRBV12-3/TRBV12-4
j_call: TRBJ2-7
d_call: TRBD2
cdr3_aa: CASSFWAGGYEQYF
cdr3_nt: TGTGCCAGCAGTTTTTGGGCGGGGGGCTACGAGCAGTACTTC

clone_size: .
v_call: TRBV3-1
j_call: TRBJ2-7
d_call: .
cdr3_aa: CASSQEASAREQYF
cdr3_nt: TGTGCCAGCAGCCAAGAGGCTAGCGCTCGGGAGCAGTACTTC

clone_size: few
v_call: TRBV5-1
j_call: TRBJ2-1
d_call: .
cdr3_aa: CASSLEGQGMLNEQFF
cdr3_nt: TGCGCCAGCAGCTTGGAGGGGCAGGGGATGTTGAATGAGCAGTTCTTC

clone_size: .
v_call: TRBV3-1
j_call: TRBJ2-5
d_call: TRBD1
cdr3_aa: CASSARGRETQYF
cdr3_nt: TGTGCCAGCAGCGCAAGGGGGCGGGAGACCCAGTACTTC

clone_size: .
v_call: TRBV20-1
j_call: TRBJ2-7
d_call: .
cdr3_aa: CSATAGSEQYF
cdr3_nt: TGCAGTGCTACCGCGGGGTCCGAGCAGTACTTC

clone_size: .
v_call: TRBV10-3
j_call: TRBJ1-5
d_call: .
cdr3_aa: CAISELGPGDGNQPQHF
cdr3_nt: TGTGCCATCAGTGAGCTGGGACCGGGGGACGGCAATCAGCCCCAGCATTTT

clone_size: few
v_call: TRBV5-5
j_call: TRBJ2-5
d_call: .
cdr3_aa: CASSLRVWETQYF
cdr3_nt: TGTGCCAGCAGCTTGAGGGTGTGGGAGACCCAGTACTTC

clone_size: few
v_call: TRBV6-2/TRBV6-3
j_call: TRBJ1-2
d_call: .
cdr3_aa: CASSPDGSHGYTF
cdr3_nt: TGTGCCAGCAGTCCCGACGGTTCCCACGGCTACACCTTC

clone_size: .
v_call: TRBV9
j_call: TRBJ1-4
d_call: .
cdr3_aa: CASSRPNLNEKLFF
cdr3_nt: TGTGCCAGCAGCCGCCCCAACCTCAATGAAAAACTGTTTTTT

clone_size: few
v_call: TRBV5-1
j_call: TRBJ2-7
d_call: TRBD1
cdr3_aa: CASSVGQGGDEQYF
cdr3_nt: TGCGCCAGCAGCGTGGGACAGGGAGGCGACGAGCAGTACTTC

clone_size: .
v_call: TRBV4-2
j_call: TRBJ2-2
d_call: TRBD2
cdr3_aa: CASSRTSGSWPGELFF
cdr3_nt: TGTGCCAGCAGCCGAACTAGCGGGAGCTGGCCCGGGGAGCTGTTTTTT

clone_size: many
v_call: TRBV12-3/TRBV12-4
j_call: TRBJ2-1
d_call: TRBD2
cdr3_aa: CASRPSSGRGSEQFF
cdr3_nt: TGTGCCAGCAGACCGTCTAGCGGGAGGGGATCTGAGCAGTTCTTC

clone_size: few
v_call: TRBV11-2
j_call: TRBJ2-3
d_call: .
cdr3_aa: CASSPIRADTQYF
cdr3_nt: TGTGCCAGCAGCCCAATAAGAGCAGATACGCAGTATTTT

clone_size: few
v_call: TRBV7-6
j_call: TRBJ2-2
d_call: .
cdr3_aa: CASSPGDTPGELFF
cdr3_nt: TGTGCCAGCAGCCCGGGAGACACCCCCGGGGAGCTGTTTTTT

clone_size: few
v_call: TRBV5-6
j_call: TRBJ1-1
d_call: .
cdr3_aa: CASSLNNRDTEAFF
cdr3_nt: TGTGCCAGCAGCTTGAACAACCGGGACACTGAAGCTTTCTTT

clone_size: few
v_call: TRBV12-3/TRBV12-4
j_call: TRBJ2-7
d_call: .
cdr3_aa: CASSLMGNEQYF
cdr3_nt: TGTGCCAGCAGTTTAATGGGAAACGAGCAGTACTTC

clone_size: .
v_call: TRBV18
j_call: TRBJ2-3
d_call: .
cdr3_aa: CASSPQTGTGGTDTQYF
cdr3_nt: TGTGCCAGCTCACCGCAAACTGGGACGGGAGGCACAGATACGCAGTATTTT

clone_size: few
v_call: TRBV5-1
j_call: TRBJ2-1
d_call: TRBD2
cdr3_aa: CASSSLADSYNEQFF
cdr3_nt: TGCGCCAGCAGCTCTCTAGCGGATTCCTACAATGAGCAGTTCTTC

clone_size: few
v_call: TRBV13
j_call: TRBJ2-7
d_call: .
cdr3_aa: CASSSGHGAIWTNKYQYF
cdr3_nt: TGTGCCAGCAGCTCGGGCCATGGGGCGATATGGACCAACAAGTATCAGTACTTC

clone_size: .
v_call: TRBV11-2
j_call: TRBJ2-7
d_call: TRBD2
cdr3_aa: CASSLGPPTSGAYEQYF
cdr3_nt: TGTGCCAGCAGCTTGGGCCCCCCGACTAGCGGGGCGTACGAGCAGTACTTC

clone_size: many
v_call: TRBV6-1
j_call: TRBJ2-2
d_call: .
cdr3_aa: CASRRRNSNTGELFF
cdr3_nt: TGTGCCAGCAGGCGACGGAATTCGAACACCGGGGAGCTGTTTTTT

clone_size: .
v_call: TRBV3-1
j_call: TRBJ2-3
d_call: .
cdr3_aa: CASSQDLGRGTDTQYF
cdr3_nt: TGTGCCAGCAGCCAAGATCTGGGTAGGGGCACAGATACGCAGTATTTT

clone_size: few
v_call: TRBV5-1
j_call: TRBJ1-2
d_call: TRBD1
cdr3_aa: CASTLDRTRTYGYTF
cdr3_nt: TGCGCCAGCACTTTGGACAGGACCCGTACCTATGGCTACACCTTC

clone_size: .
v_call: TRBV20-1
j_call: TRBJ2-3
d_call: .
cdr3_aa: CSARSLASNTDTQYF
cdr3_nt: TGCAGTGCTAGAAGCCTAGCGAGTAACACAGATACGCAGTATTTT

clone_size: few
v_call: TRBV6-5
j_call: TRBJ2-1
d_call: .
cdr3_aa: CASSYSQGPYNEQFF
cdr3_nt: TGTGCCAGCAGTTACTCTCAGGGCCCCTACAATGAGCAGTTCTTC

clone_size: .
v_call: TRBV27
j_call: TRBJ2-1
d_call: TRBD2
cdr3_aa: CASRKSGRVGNEQFF
cdr3_nt: TGTGCCAGCAGGAAAAGCGGGAGAGTGGGCAATGAGCAGTTCTTC

clone_size: few
v_call: TRBV20-1
j_call: TRBJ1-5
d_call: .
cdr3_aa: CSASGVADQPQHF
cdr3_nt: TGCAGTGCTAGTGGGGTAGCGGACCAGCCCCAGCATTTT

clone_size: many
v_call: TRBV11-2
j_call: TRBJ2-2
d_call: TRBD1
cdr3_aa: CASSLTGEKLFF
cdr3_nt: TGTGCCAGCAGCTTGACAGGGGAGAAGCTGTTTTTT

clone_size: .
v_call: TRBV4-1
j_call: TRBJ2-7
d_call: TRBD2
cdr3_aa: CASSQDQRGEQYF
cdr3_nt: TGCGCCAGCAGCCAAGATCAGCGGGGCGAGCAGTACTTC

clone_size: .
v_call: TRBV5-1
j_call: TRBJ2-7
d_call: .
cdr3_aa: CASSPNPGRDNYEQYF
cdr3_nt: TGCGCCAGCAGCCCGAACCCGGGACGGGATAACTACGAGCAGTACTTC